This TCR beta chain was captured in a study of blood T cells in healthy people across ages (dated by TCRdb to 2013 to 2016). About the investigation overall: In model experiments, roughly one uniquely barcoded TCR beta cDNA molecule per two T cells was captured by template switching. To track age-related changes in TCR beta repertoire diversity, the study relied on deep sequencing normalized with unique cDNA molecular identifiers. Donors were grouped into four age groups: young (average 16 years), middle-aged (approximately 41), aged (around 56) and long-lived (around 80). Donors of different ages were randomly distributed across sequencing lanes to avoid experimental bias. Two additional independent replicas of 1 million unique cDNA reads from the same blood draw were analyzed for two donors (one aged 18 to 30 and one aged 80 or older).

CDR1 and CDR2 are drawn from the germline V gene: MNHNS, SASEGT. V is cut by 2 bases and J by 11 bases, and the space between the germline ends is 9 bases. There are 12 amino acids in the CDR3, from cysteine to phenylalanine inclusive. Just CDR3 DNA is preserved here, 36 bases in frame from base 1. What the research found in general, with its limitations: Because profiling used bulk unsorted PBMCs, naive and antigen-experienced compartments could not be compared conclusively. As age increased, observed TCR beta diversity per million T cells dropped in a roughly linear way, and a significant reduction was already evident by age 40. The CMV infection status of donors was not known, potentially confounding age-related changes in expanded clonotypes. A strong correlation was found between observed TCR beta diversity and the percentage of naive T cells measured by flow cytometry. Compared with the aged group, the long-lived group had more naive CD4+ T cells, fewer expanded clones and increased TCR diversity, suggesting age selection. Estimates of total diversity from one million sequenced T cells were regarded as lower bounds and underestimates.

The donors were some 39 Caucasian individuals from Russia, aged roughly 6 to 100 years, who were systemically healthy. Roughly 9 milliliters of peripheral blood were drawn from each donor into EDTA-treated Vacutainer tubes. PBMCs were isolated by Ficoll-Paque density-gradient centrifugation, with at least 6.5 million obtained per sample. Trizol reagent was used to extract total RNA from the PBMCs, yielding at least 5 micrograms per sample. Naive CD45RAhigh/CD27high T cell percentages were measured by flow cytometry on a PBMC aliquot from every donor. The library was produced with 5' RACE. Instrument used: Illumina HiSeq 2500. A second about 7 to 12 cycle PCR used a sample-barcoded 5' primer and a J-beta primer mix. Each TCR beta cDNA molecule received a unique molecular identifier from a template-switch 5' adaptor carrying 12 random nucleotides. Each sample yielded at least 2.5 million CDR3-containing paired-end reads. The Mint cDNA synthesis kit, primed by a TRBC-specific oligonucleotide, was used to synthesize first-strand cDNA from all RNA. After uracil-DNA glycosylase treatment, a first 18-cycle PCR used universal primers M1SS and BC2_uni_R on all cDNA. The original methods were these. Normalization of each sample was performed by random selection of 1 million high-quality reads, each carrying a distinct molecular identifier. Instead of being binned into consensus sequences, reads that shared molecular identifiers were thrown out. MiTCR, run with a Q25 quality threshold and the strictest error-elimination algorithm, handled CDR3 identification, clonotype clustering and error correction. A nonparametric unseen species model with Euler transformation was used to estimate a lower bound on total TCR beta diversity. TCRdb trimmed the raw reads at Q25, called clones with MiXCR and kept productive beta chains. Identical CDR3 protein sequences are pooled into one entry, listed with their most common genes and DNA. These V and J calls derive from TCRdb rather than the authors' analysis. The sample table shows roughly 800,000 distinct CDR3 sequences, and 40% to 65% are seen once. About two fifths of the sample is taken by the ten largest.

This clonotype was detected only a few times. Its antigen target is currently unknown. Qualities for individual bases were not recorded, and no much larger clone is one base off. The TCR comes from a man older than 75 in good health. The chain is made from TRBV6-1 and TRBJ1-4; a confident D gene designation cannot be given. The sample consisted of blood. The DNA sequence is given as TGTGCCAGCAGTGAATCCAGGATGAAACTGTTTTTT. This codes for CASSESRMKLFF.